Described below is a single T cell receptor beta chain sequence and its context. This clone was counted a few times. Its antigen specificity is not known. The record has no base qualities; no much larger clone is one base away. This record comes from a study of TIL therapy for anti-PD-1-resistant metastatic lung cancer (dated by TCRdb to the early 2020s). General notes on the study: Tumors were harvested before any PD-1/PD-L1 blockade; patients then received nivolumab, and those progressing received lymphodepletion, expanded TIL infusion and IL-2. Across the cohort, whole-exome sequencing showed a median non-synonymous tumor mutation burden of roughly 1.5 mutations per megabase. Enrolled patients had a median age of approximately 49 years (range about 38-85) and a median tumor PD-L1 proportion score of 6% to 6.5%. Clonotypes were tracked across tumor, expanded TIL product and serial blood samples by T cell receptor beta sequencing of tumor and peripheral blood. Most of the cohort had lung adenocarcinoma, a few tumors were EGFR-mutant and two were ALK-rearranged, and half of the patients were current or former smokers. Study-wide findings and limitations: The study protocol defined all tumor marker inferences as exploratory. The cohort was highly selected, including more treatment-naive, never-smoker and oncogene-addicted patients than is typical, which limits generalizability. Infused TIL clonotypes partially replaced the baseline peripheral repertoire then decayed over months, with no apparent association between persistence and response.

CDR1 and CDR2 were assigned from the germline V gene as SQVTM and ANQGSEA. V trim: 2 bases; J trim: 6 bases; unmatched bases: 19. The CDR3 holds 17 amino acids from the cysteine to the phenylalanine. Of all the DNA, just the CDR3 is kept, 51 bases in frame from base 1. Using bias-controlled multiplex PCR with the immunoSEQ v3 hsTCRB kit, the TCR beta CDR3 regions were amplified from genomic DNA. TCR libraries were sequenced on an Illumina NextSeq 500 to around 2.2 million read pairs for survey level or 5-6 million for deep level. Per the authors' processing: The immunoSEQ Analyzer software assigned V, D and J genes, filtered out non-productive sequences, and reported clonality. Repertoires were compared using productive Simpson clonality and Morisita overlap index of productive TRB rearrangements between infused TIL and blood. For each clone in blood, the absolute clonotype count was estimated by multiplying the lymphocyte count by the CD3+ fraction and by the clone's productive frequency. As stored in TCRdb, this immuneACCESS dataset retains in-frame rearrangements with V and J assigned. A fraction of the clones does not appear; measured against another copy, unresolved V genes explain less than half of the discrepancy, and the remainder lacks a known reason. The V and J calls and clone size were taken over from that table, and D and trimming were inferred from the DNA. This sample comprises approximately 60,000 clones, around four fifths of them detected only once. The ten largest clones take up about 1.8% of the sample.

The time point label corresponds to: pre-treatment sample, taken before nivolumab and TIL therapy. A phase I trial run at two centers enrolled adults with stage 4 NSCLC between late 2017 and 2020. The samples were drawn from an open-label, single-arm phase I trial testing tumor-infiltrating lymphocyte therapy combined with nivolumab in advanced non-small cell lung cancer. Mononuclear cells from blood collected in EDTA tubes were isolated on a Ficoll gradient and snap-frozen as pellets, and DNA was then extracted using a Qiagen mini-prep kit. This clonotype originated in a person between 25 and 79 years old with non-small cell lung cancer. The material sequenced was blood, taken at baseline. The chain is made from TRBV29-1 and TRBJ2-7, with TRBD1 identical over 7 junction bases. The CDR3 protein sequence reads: CSVELWSYETGSGEQYF. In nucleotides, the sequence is TGCAGCGTTGAACTTTGGTCATATGAGACAGGGTCCGGCGAGCAGTACTTC.